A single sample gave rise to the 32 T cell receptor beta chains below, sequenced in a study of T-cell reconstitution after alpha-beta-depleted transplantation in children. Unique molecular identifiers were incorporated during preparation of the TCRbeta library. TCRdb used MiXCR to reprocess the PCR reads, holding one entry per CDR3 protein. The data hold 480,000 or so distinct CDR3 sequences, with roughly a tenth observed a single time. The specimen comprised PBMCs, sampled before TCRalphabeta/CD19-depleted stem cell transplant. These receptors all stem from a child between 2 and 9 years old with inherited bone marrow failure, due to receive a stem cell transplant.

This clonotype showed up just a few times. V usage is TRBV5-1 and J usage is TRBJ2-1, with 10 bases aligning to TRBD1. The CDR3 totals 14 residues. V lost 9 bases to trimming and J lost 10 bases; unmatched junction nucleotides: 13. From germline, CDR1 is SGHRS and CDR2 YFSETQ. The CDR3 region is CATAGDRGYGEQFF. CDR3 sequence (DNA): TGCGCCACCGCGGGGGACAGGGGATATGGGGAGCAGTTCTTC.

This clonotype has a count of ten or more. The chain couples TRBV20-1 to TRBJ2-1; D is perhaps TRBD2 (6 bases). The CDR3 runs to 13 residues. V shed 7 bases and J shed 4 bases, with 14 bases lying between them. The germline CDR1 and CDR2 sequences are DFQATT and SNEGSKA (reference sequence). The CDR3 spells CSVPGDTYNEQFF. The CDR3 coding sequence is TGCAGTGTTCCGGGAGACACATACAATGAGCAGTTCTTC.

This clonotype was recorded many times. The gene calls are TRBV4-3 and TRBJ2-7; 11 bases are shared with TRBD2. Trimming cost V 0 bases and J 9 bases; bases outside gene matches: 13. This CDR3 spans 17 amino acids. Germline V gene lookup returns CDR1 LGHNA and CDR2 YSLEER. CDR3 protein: CASSQDMGLAVLGGQYF. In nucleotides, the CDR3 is TGCGCCAGCAGCCAAGACATGGGACTAGCGGTATTGGGGGGGCAGTACTTC.

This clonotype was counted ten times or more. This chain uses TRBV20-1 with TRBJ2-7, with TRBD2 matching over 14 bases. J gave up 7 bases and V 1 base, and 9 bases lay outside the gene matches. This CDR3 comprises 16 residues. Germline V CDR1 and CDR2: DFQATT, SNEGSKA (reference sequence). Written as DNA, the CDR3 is TGCAGTGCTAGAGGTCTCCCGGGACTAGCGGGAGATGAGCAGTACTTC. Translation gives CSARGLPGLAGDEQYF.

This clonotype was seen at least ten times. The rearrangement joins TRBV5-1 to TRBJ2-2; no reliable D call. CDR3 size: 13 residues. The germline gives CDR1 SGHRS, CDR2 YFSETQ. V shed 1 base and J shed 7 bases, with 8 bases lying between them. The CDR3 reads CASSLPKGGELFF. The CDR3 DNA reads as TGCGCCAGCAGCTTGCCAAAGGGCGGGGAGCTGTTTTTT.

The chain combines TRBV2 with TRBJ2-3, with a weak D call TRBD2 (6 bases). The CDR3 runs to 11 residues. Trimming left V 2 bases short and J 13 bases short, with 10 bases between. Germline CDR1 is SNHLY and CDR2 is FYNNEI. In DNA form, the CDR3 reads TGTGCCAGCAGTGAACCCGGGGAGGAGTATTTT. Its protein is CASSEPGEEYF.

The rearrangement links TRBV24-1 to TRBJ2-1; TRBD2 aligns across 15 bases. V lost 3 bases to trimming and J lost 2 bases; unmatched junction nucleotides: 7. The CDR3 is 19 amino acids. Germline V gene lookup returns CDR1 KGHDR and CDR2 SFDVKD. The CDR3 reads CATSDRPGLAGGTYNEQFF. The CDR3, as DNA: TGTGCCACCAGTGATCGCCCTGGACTAGCGGGAGGGACCTACAATGAGCAGTTCTTC.

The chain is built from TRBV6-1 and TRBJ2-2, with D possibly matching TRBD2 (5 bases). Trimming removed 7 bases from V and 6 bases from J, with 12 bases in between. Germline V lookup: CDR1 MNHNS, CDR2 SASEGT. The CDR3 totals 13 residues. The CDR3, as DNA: TGTGCCAGCACCCTCGCACTAGCCGGGGAGCTGTTTTTT. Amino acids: CASTLALAGELFF.

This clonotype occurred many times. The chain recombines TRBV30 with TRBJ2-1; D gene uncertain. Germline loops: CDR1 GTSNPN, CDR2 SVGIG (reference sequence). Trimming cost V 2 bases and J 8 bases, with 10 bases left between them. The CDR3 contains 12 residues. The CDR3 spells CAWSPYSDEQFF. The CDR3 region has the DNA TGTGCCTGGAGTCCCTATTCTGATGAGCAGTTCTTC.

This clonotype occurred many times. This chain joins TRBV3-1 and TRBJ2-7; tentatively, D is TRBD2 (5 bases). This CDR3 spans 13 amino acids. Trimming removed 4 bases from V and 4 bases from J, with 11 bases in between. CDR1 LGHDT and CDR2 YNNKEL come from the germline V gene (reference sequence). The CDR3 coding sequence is TGTGCCAGCAGCCCCGGACTGATGTACGAGCAGTACTTC. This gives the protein CASSPGLMYEQYF.

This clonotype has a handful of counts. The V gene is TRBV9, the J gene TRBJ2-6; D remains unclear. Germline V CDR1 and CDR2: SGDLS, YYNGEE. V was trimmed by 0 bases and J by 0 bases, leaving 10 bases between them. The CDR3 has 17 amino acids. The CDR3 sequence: CASSVGIISSGANVLTF. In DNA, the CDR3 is TGTGCCAGCAGCGTAGGGATTATAAGCTCTGGGGCCAACGTCCTGACTTTC.

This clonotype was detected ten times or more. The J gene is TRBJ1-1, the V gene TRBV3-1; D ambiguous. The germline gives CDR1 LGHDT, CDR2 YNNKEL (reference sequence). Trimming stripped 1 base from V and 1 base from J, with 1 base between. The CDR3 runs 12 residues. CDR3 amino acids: CASSQANTEAFF. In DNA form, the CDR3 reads TGTGCCAGCAGCCAAGCGAACACTGAAGCTTTCTTT. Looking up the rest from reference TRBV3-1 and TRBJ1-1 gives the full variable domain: DTAVSQTPKYLVTQMGNDKSIKCEQNLGHDTMYWYKQDSKKFLKIMFSYNNKELIINETVPNRFSPKSPDKAHLNLHINSLELGDSAVYFCASSQANTEAFFGQGTRLTVV.

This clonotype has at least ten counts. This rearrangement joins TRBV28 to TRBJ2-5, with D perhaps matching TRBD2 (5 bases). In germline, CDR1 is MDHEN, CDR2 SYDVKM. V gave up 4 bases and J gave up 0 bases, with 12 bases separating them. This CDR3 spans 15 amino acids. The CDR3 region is CASSSRELYQETQYF. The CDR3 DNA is TGTGCCAGCAGTTCCCGGGAACTGTACCAAGAGACCCAGTACTTC. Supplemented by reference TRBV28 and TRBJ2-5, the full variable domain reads DVKVTQSSRYLVKRTGEKVFLECVQDMDHENMFWYRQDPGLGLRLIYFSYDVKMKEKGDIPEGYSVSREKKERFSLILESASTNQTSMYLCASSSRELYQETQYFGPGTRLLVL.

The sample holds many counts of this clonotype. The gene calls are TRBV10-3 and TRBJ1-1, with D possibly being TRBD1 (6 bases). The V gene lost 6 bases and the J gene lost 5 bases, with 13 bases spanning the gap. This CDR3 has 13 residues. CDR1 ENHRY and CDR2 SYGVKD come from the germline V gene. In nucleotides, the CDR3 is TGTGCCATCAGATCGACAGGAGGTACTGAAGCTTTCTTT. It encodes CAIRSTGGTEAFF.

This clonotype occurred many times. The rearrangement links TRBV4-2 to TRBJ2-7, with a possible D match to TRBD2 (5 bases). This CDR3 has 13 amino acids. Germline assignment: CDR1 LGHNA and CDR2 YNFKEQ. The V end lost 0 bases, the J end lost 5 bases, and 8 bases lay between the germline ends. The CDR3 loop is CASSQDTGDEQYF. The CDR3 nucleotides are TGTGCCAGCAGCCAAGATACCGGGGACGAGCAGTACTTC.

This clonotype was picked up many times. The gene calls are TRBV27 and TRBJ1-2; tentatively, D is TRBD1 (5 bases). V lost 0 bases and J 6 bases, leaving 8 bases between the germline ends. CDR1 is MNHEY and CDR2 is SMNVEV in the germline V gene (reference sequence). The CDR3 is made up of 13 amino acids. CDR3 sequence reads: CASSLSRGHGYTF. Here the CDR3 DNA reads TGTGCCAGCAGTTTATCGAGGGGCCATGGCTACACCTTC.

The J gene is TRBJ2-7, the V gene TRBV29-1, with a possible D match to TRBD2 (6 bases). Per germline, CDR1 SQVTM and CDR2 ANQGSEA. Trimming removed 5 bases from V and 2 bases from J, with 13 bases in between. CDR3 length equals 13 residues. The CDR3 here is CSVLGGETYEQYF. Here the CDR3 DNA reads TGCAGCGTTCTCGGCGGGGAGACCTACGAGCAGTACTTC.

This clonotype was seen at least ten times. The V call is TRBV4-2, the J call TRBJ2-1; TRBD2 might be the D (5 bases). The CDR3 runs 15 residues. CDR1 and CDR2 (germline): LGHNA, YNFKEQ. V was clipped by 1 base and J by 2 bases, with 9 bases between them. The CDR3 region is CASSQGGSTYNEQFF. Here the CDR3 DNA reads TGTGCCAGCAGCCAAGGAGGGAGTACCTACAATGAGCAGTTCTTC.

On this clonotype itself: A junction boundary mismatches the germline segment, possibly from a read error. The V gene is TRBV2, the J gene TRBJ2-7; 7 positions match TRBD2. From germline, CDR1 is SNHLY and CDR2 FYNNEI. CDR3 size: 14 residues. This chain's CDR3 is CASTEAGPLYEQYF. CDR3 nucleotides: TGTGCCAGCACTGAAGCGGGACCCCTCTACGAGCAGTACTTC.

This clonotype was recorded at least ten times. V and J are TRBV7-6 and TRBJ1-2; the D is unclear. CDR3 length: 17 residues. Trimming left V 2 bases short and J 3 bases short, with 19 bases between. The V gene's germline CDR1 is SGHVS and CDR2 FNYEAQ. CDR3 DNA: TGTGCCAGCAGCTTATACCCGGAGGAGGCTGGGGACTATGGCTACACCTTC. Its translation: CASSLYPEEAGDYGYTF.

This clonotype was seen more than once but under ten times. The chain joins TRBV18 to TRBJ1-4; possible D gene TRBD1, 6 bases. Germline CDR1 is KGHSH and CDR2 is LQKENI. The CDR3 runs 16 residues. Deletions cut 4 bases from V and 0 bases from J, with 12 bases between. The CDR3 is CASSLLPGATNEKLFF. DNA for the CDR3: TGTGCCAGCTCACTACTCCCAGGGGCAACTAATGAAAAACTGTTTTTT.

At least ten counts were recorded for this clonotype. The CDR3 coding sequence is TGTGCCAGCAGCCAAGAGGGGACAGGGGTCCATCCAGATACGCAGTATTTT. This codes for CASSQEGTGVHPDTQYF. The chain uses TRBV4-2 and TRBJ2-3; 10 bases match TRBD1. There are 17 residues in the CDR3. V dropped 0 bases and J dropped 4; count of bases not matched to a gene: 7. The germline V gene has CDR1 LGHNA and CDR2 YNFKEQ.

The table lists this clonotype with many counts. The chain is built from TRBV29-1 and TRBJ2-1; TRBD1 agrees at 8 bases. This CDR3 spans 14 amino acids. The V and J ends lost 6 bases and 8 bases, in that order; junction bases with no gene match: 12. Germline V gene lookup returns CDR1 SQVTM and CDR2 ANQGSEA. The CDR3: CSVDSKDRVDEQFF. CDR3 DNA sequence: TGCAGCGTGGATTCAAAGGACAGGGTTGATGAGCAGTTCTTC.

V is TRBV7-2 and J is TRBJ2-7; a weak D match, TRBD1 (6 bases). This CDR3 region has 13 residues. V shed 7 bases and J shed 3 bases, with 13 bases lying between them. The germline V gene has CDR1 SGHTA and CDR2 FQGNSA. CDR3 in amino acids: CASIATGGYEQYF. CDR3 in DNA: TGTGCCAGCATCGCGACAGGTGGCTACGAGCAGTACTTC. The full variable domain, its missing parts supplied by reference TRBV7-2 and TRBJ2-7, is GAGVSQSPSNKVTEKGKDVELRCDPISGHTALYWYRQSLGQGLEFLIYFQGNSAPDKSGLPSDRFSAERTGGSVSTLTIQRTQQEDSAVYLCASIATGGYEQYFGPGTRLTVT.

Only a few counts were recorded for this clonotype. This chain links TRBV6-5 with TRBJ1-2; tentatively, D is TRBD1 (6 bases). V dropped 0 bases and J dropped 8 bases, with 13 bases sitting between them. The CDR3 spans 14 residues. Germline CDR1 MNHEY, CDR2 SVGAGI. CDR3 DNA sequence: TGTGCCAGCAGTTACTCGACGGGGGGCTGGGGCTACACCTTC. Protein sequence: CASSYSTGGWGYTF.

CDR3 loop: CASSIGRDIHEQYF. CDR3 nucleotides: TGTGCCAGTAGTATCGGACGGGATATCCACGAGCAGTACTTC. The V call is TRBV19, the J call TRBJ2-7; D possibly corresponds to TRBD2 (5 bases). V was clipped by 3 bases and J by 5 bases, with 14 bases between them. Per germline, CDR1 LNHDA and CDR2 SQIVND (reference sequence). The CDR3 spans 14 residues.

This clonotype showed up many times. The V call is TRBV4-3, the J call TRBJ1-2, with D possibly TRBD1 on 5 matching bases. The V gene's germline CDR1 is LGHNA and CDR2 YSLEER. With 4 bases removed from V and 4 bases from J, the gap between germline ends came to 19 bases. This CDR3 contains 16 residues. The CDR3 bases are TGCGCCAGCAGCCCCCAAGAGGGGCTGATAGGCTATGGCTACACCTTC. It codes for CASSPQEGLIGYGYTF.

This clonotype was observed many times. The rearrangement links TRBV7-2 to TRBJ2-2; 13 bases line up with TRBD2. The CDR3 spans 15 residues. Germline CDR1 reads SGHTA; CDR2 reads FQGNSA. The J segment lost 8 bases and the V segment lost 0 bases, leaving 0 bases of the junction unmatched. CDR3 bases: TGTGCCAGCAGCTTAGCGACTAGCGGGAGGGGGGAGCTGTTTTTT. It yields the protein CASSLATSGRGELFF.

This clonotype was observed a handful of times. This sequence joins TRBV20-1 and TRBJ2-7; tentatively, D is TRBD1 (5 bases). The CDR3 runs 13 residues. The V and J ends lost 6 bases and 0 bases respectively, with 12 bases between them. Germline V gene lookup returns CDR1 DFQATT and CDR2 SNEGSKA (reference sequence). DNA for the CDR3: TGCAGTGCGCCCCAGGGTTTCTCCTACGAGCAGTACTTC. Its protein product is CSAPQGFSYEQYF.

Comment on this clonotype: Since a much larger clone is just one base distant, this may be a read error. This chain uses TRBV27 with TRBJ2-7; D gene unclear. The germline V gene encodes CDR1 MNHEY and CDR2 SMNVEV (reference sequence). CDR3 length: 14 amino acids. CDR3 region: CASSGRAESYERYF. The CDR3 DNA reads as TGTGCCAGCAGTGGACGCGCAGAATCCTACGAGCGGTACTTC.

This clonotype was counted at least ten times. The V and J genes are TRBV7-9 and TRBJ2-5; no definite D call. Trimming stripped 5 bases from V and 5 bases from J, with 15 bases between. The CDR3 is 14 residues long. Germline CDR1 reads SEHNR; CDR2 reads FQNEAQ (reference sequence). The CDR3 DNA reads TGTGCCAGCAGCCCTGGACCCATCCAGGAGACCCAGTACTTC. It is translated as CASSPGPIQETQYF. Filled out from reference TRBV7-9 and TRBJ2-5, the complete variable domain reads DTGVSQNPRHKITKRGQNVTFRCDPISEHNRLYWYRQTLGQGPEFLTYFQNEAQLEKSRLLSDRFSAERPKGSFSTLEIQRTEQGDSAMYLCASSPGPIQETQYFGPGTRLLVL.

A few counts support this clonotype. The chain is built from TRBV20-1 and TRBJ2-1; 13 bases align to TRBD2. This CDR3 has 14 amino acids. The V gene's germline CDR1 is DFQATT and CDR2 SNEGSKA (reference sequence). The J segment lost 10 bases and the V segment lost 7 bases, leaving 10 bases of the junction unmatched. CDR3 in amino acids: CSGSTSGRAEEQFF. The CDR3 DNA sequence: TGCAGTGGGTCAACTAGCGGGAGGGCGGAAGAGCAGTTCTTC.